A selection of T cell receptor beta chains follows, all from one sample in a study of blood T cell repertoires in COVID-19. Method: immunoSEQ multiplex PCR; TCRdb's copy keeps in-frame clones and lacks some. The sample gives about 140,000 clones, approximately 88% of which show up once; 1.5% to 2% is in the top ten. Input material: peripheral blood. Every receptor here comes from a man aged 70 or older with acute or convalescent COVID-19. CDR3s include the opening cysteine and the closing phenylalanine or tryptophan. The D gene is left open where the match is weak. Clone size is shown for a subset of rows, as once, few, many or a class of expanded clone.

J: TRBJ1-5
D: TRBD1
size: NA
V: TRBV15
CDR3: CATSRDRGQPQHF
DNA: TGTGCCACCAGCAGGGACAGGGGACAGCCCCAGCATTTT

J: TRBJ2-2
D: TRBD1
size: NA
V: TRBV7-2
CDR3: CASTGGRGLDTGELFF
DNA: TGTGCCAGCACCGGGGGCAGGGGGCTAGACACCGGGGAGCTGTTTTTT

J: TRBJ1-5
D: NA
size: NA
V: TRBV5-4
CDR3: CAGGHRPGEPQHF
DNA: TGTGCCGGTGGACACCGGCCGGGTGAGCCCCAGCATTTT

J: TRBJ1-2
D: NA
size: once
V: TRBV28
CDR3: CASSPGQLRGYGYTF
DNA: TGTGCCAGCAGTCCGGGACAACTCCGGGGCTATGGCTACACCTTC

J: TRBJ2-5
D: TRBD1
size: NA
V: TRBV5-1
CDR3: CASSLEGAQGETQYF
DNA: TGCGCCAGCAGCTTGGAGGGGGCGCAGGGAGAGACCCAGTACTTC

J: TRBJ2-1
D: TRBD1
size: NA
V: TRBV4-2
CDR3: CASSLNRDRVNNEQFF
DNA: TGTGCCAGCAGCCTAAACCGGGACAGGGTGAACAATGAGCAGTTCTTC

J: TRBJ2-7
D: NA
size: NA
V: TRBV19
CDR3: CASSRQGTNSYEQYF
DNA: TGTGCCAGTAGTAGACAGGGGACTAACTCCTACGAGCAGTACTTC

J: TRBJ2-2
D: TRBD1
size: NA
V: TRBV5-8
CDR3: CASRRTGDTGELFF
DNA: TGTGCCAGCAGGAGGACAGGGGACACCGGGGAGCTGTTTTTT

J: TRBJ2-7
D: NA
size: NA
V: TRBV4-1
CDR3: CASSQKRAENYEQYF
DNA: TGCGCCAGCAGCCAAAAGCGGGCAGAGAACTACGAGCAGTACTTC

J: TRBJ1-2
D: NA
size: NA
V: TRBV19
CDR3: CASSIDISNYGYTF
DNA: TGTGCCAGTAGTATCGACATCTCCAACTATGGCTACACCTTC

J: TRBJ1-1
D: NA
size: NA
V: TRBV28
CDR3: CASSRAENTEAFF
DNA: TGTGCCAGCAGCAGAGCGGAGAACACTGAAGCTTTCTTT

J: TRBJ1-4
D: NA
size: NA
V: TRBV19
CDR3: CASSSQGQSKEKLFF
DNA: TGTGCCAGTAGTAGTCAGGGCCAATCGAAGGAAAAACTGTTTTTT

J: TRBJ1-3
D: TRBD1
size: NA
V: TRBV7-3
CDR3: CASSEQGASGNTIYF
DNA: TGTGCCAGCAGTGAACAGGGGGCTTCCGGAAACACCATATATTTT

J: TRBJ1-4
D: NA
size: NA
V: TRBV11-2
CDR3: CASSLGHRSTNEKLFF
DNA: TGTGCCAGCAGCTTAGGCCACAGGTCAACTAATGAAAAACTGTTTTTT

J: TRBJ1-4
D: NA
size: NA
V: TRBV11-1
CDR3: CASSFTGGATNEKLFF
DNA: TGTGCCAGCAGCTTCACCGGGGGTGCAACTAATGAAAAACTGTTTTTT

J: TRBJ1-5
D: TRBD1
size: NA
V: TRBV19
CDR3: CASSTGDRGRVQPQHF
DNA: TGTGCCAGTAGTACTGGGGACAGGGGGCGGGTTCAGCCCCAGCATTTT

J: TRBJ2-5
D: NA
size: NA
V: TRBV6-4
CDR3: CASSRGPGETQYF
DNA: TGTGCCAGCAGCAGGGGTCCCGGGGAGACCCAGTACTTC

J: TRBJ1-3
D: NA
size: NA
V: TRBV10-1
CDR3: CASSEIRLSGNTIYF
DNA: TGCGCCAGCAGTGAGATCAGACTCTCTGGAAACACCATATATTTT

J: TRBJ2-2
D: NA
size: NA
V: TRBV7-5
CDR3: CVRSEGLGRVTGELFF
DNA: TGTGTCAGAAGCGAGGGGCTAGGGAGGGTTACCGGGGAGCTGTTTTTT

J: TRBJ1-1
D: NA
size: NA
V: TRBV27
CDR3: CASSVLGAGVGTEAFF
DNA: TGTGCCAGCAGTGTCCTGGGGGCGGGCGTCGGGACTGAAGCTTTCTTT

J: TRBJ2-7
D: TRBD2
size: NA
V: TRBV10-3
CDR3: CAISETSGRPHEQYF
DNA: TGTGCCATCAGTGAAACTAGCGGGAGACCCCACGAGCAGTACTTC

J: TRBJ2-4
D: TRBD1
size: NA
V: TRBV5-8
CDR3: CASSPDRGMF
DNA: TGTGCCAGCAGCCCCGACAGGGGTATGTTC

J: TRBJ1-3
D: NA
size: NA
V: TRBV18
CDR3: CASSALPPRGGNTIYF
DNA: TGTGCCAGCTCAGCACTCCCGCCCCGAGGTGGAAACACCATATATTTT

J: TRBJ2-7
D: TRBD1
size: NA
V: TRBV5-8
CDR3: CASSRGGQGVTYEQYF
DNA: TGTGCCAGCAGCAGGGGGGGACAGGGGGTGACCTACGAGCAGTACTTC

J: TRBJ1-2
D: NA
size: NA
V: TRBV15
CDR3: CATSRAGFSYGYTF
DNA: TGTGCCACCAGCAGAGCAGGTTTCTCCTATGGCTACACCTTC

J: TRBJ2-3
D: TRBD1
size: NA
V: TRBV4-1
CDR3: CASSDTGQYTDTQYF
DNA: TGCGCCAGCTCCGATACGGGACAGTACACAGATACGCAGTATTTT

J: TRBJ1-5
D: TRBD1
size: NA
V: TRBV24-1
CDR3: CATNWTGSNQPQHF
DNA: TGTGCCACCAACTGGACAGGCTCCAATCAGCCCCAGCATTTT